Listed below are T cell receptor beta chains from one sample, sequenced in a study of T cells after yellow fever vaccination. MiXCR, applied by TCRdb to the 5' RACE reads, yields one record per CDR3 protein. The table lists some 120,000 distinct CDR3 sequences, about 16% of them singletons. Here the sequenced sample was CD8+ T cells sorted from PBMCs, taken 5 days after the yellow fever booster vaccination. These receptor sequences come from a man younger than 35 who received the YFV17D yellow fever vaccine. CDR3s include the opening cysteine and the closing phenylalanine or tryptophan. Fields, in order: D gene, V gene, clone size, J gene, CDR3 length, CDR3 DNA, CDR3 protein. The D gene is left open where the match is weak. Clone size is not always given. Where it is, it says once, few, many or a class for expanded clones.

d_gene: NA; v_gene: TRBV5-6; abundance: NA; j_gene: TRBJ1-1; len: 12; CDR3nt: TGTGCCAGCAGCTTGTGGAACACTGAAGCTTTCTTT; CDR3aa: CASSLWNTEAFF
d_gene: NA; v_gene: TRBV19; abundance: NA; j_gene: TRBJ1-1; len: 14; CDR3nt: TGTGCCAGTAGTATGTGGCGTACTAACACTGAAGCTTTCTTT; CDR3aa: CASSMWRTNTEAFF
d_gene: NA; v_gene: TRBV29-1; abundance: few; j_gene: TRBJ1-2; len: 14; CDR3nt: TGCAGCGTTGACTACAATGGGTTTTTGGATGGCTACACCTTC; CDR3aa: CSVDYNGFLDGYTF
d_gene: NA; v_gene: TRBV20-1; abundance: few; j_gene: TRBJ2-3; len: 15; CDR3nt: TGCAGTGCTAGGAGCCGGGCGGAGAGAACAGATACGCAGTATTTT; CDR3aa: CSARSRAERTDTQYF
d_gene: NA; v_gene: TRBV7-9; abundance: NA; j_gene: TRBJ2-1; len: 14; CDR3nt: TGTGCCAGCCCACCATTCGAGTCGGGGGATGAGCAGTTCTTC; CDR3aa: CASPPFESGDEQFF
d_gene: NA; v_gene: TRBV2; abundance: NA; j_gene: TRBJ1-2; len: 14; CDR3nt: TGTGCCAGCAGGGTTGGGCAGGGAGGCCATGGCTACACCTTC; CDR3aa: CASRVGQGGHGYTF
d_gene: NA; v_gene: TRBV6-5; abundance: NA; j_gene: TRBJ2-3; len: 12; CDR3nt: TGTGCCAGCAGGGCGGGTGCAGATACGCAGTATTTT; CDR3aa: CASRAGADTQYF
d_gene: NA; v_gene: TRBV24-1; abundance: few; j_gene: TRBJ2-3; len: 12; CDR3nt: TGTGCCACCAGTGTTCCCGGGGGCACGCAGTATTTT; CDR3aa: CATSVPGGTQYF
d_gene: NA; v_gene: TRBV5-5; abundance: NA; j_gene: TRBJ1-1; len: 16; CDR3nt: TGTGCCAGCAGGCCAGGGGCCCCGACACGAAACACTGAAGCTTTCTTT; CDR3aa: CASRPGAPTRNTEAFF
d_gene: NA; v_gene: TRBV12-3/TRBV12-4; abundance: NA; j_gene: TRBJ1-5; len: 17; CDR3nt: TGTGCCAGGGTGACGGGACGGACGGCCATTTGGCGCCAGCCCCAGCATTTT; CDR3aa: CARVTGRTAIWRQPQHF
d_gene: NA; v_gene: TRBV21-1; abundance: few; j_gene: TRBJ1-2; len: 16; CDR3nt: TGTGCCAGCAGCTGTCGTGGACCCCGGTTAGACTATGGCTACACCTTC; CDR3aa: CASSCRGPRLDYGYTF
d_gene: NA; v_gene: TRBV12-3/TRBV12-4; abundance: few; j_gene: TRBJ2-1; len: 13; CDR3nt: TGTGCCAGCAGTTTACTAGTGGGCCATGAGCAGTTCTTC; CDR3aa: CASSLLVGHEQFF
d_gene: NA; v_gene: TRBV27; abundance: NA; j_gene: TRBJ2-5; len: 14; CDR3nt: TGTGCCAGCTCTCCGGGACATCTCCAAGAGACCCAGTACTTC; CDR3aa: CASSPGHLQETQYF
d_gene: NA; v_gene: TRBV7-2; abundance: NA; j_gene: TRBJ1-6; len: 14; CDR3nt: TGTGCCAGCAGCCAGCAGGGAGATAATTCACCCCTCCACTTT; CDR3aa: CASSQQGDNSPLHF
d_gene: TRBD1; v_gene: TRBV19; abundance: few; j_gene: TRBJ1-1; len: 16; CDR3nt: TGTGCCAGTAGTGGAGGGACAGGGTGGGTCGGGGCTGAAGCTTTCTTT; CDR3aa: CASSGGTGWVGAEAFF
d_gene: TRBD2; v_gene: TRBV2; abundance: many; j_gene: TRBJ2-2; len: 16; CDR3nt: TGTGCCAGCAGTGAGATTAGCGGGGGGCCCCCCGGGGAGCTGTTTTTT; CDR3aa: CASSEISGGPPGELFF
d_gene: NA; v_gene: TRBV12-3/TRBV12-4; abundance: few; j_gene: TRBJ2-5; len: 11; CDR3nt: TGTGCCAGCAGAGTTACAGGGACCCAGTACTTC; CDR3aa: CASRVTGTQYF
d_gene: TRBD2; v_gene: TRBV10-1; abundance: few; j_gene: TRBJ2-3; len: 16; CDR3nt: TGCGCCAGCAGTGAGTCGCTAGCGGGGGGCACAGATACGCAGTATTTT; CDR3aa: CASSESLAGGTDTQYF
d_gene: NA; v_gene: TRBV4-1; abundance: few; j_gene: TRBJ1-5; len: 13; CDR3nt: TGCGCCAGCAGCCAGGTGCCCTCGGAGCCCCAGCATTTT; CDR3aa: CASSQVPSEPQHF
d_gene: NA; v_gene: TRBV4-1; abundance: few; j_gene: TRBJ2-7; len: 14; CDR3nt: TGCGCCAGCAGCCAAGAGGGACTCAGCCGGGAGCAGTACTTC; CDR3aa: CASSQEGLSREQYF